This record concerns one T cell receptor (beta chain) sequence. The method was immunoSEQ multiplex PCR; TCRdb's version includes in-frame clones alone and lacks a portion of them. The data contain 25,000 to 35,000 clones, nearly 90% of them singletons. This sample was included in a study of T cell changes during pregnancy in multiple sclerosis. The material sequenced was CD8+ T cells from peripheral blood mononuclear cells, taken in the second trimester of pregnancy. The TCR originated in a female donor with multiple sclerosis, enrolled in a pregnancy study.

CDR3 bases: TGCGCCAGCAGTTTTCTGACTGACTACGAGCAGTACTTC. Translated: CASSFLTDYEQYF. The chain uses TRBV10-2 and TRBJ2-7; D is unclear. CDR1 and CDR2 from the germline V gene are WSHSY and SAAADI. The CDR3 has 13 residues. Trimming stripped 5 bases from V and 3 bases from J, with 11 bases between.